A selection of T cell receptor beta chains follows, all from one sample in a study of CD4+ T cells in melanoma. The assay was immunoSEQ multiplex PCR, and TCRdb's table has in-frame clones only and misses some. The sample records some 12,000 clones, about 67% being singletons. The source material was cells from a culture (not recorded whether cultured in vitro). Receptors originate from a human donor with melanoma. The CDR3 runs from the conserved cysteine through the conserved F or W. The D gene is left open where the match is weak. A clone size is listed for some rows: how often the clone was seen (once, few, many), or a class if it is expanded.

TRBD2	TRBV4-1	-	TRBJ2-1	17	TGCGCCAGCAGCCAAGGAAGGGTTCCGGGGGGGTACAATGAGCAGTTCTTC	CASSQGRVPGGYNEQFF
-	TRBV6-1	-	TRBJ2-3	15	TGTGCCAGCAGTGCACGGGGAAAGGTCCCAGATACGCAGTATTTT	CASSARGKVPDTQYF
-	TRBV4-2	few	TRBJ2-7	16	TGTGCCAGCAGCCAAGATTGGGGCCCTACCGGGGGTGAGCAGTACTTC	CASSQDWGPTGGEQYF
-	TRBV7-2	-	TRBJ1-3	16	TGTGCCAGCAGCTTATACACAGGGAGCTCTGGAAACACCATATATTTT	CASSLYTGSSGNTIYF
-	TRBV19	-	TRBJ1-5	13	TGTGCCAGTATAGGGTCCAGTCCTCAGCCCCAGCATTTT	CASIGSSPQPQHF
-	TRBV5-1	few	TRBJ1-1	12	TGCGCCAGCAGCTTGACACTTGATGAAGCTTTCTTT	CASSLTLDEAFF
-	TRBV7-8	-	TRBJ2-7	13	TGTGCCAGCAGCGAGAGAATAACCTACGAGCAGTACTTC	CASSERITYEQYF
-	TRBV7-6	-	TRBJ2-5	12	TGTGCCAGCAGCTTAAACCTAGAGACCCAGTACTTC	CASSLNLETQYF
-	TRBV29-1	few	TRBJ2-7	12	TGCAGCGTTGATGGAGGGTCCTACGAGCAGTACTTC	CSVDGGSYEQYF
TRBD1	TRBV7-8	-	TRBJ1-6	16	TGTGCCAGCAGCTCGGGACAGGGGTTCTATAATTCACCCCTCCACTTT	CASSSGQGFYNSPLHF
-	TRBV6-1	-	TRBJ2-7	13	TGTGCCAGCAGCCCCTTGACGGGTAGGAGGCAGTACTTC	CASSPLTGRRQYF
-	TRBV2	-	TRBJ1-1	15	TGTGCCAGCACCTCCCAAGGGGTCAGGGACACTGAAGCTTTCTTT	CASTSQGVRDTEAFF
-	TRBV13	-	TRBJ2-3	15	TGTGCCAGCAGCAAGCTACCGACTAGCACAGATACGCAGTATTTT	CASSKLPTSTDTQYF
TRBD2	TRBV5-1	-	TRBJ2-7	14	TGCGCCAGCAGGATGATAGCGGGGGTAAGCGAGCAGTACTTC	CASRMIAGVSEQYF
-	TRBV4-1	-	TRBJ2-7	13	TGCGCCAGCAGCCTGGGACACCAATACGAGCAGTACTTC	CASSLGHQYEQYF
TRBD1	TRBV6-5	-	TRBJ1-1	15	TGTGCCAGCAGTTACTCCGGGACAGGTGCCACTGAAGCTTTCTTT	CASSYSGTGATEAFF
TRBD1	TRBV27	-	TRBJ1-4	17	TGTGCCAGCAGTTTTAGGGGAAGGGGGCTTACTAATGAAAAACTGTTTTTT	CASSFRGRGLTNEKLFF
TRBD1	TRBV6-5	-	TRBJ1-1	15	TGTGCCAGCAGTTACTCGAGGACAGGGAACACTGAAGCTTTCTTT	CASSYSRTGNTEAFF
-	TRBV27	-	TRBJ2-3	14	TGTGCCAGCAGGCGGGAACCTAGCACAGATACGCAGTATTTT	CASRREPSTDTQYF
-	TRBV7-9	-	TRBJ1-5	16	TGTGCCAGCAGCACGGCGGGACAAAAGTTTGATCAGCCCCAGCATTTT	CASSTAGQKFDQPQHF
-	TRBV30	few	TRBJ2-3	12	TGTGCCTGGACAATCAATGTAGATACGCAGTATTTT	CAWTINVDTQYF
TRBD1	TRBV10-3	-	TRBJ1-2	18	TGTGCCATCAGTGAGTTCGAATCCGGGACAGGACCCAACTATGGCTACACCTTC	CAISEFESGTGPNYGYTF
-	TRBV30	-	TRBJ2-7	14	TGTGCCTGGAGTTACTTCGCCAGCTCCTACGAGCAGTACTTC	CAWSYFASSYEQYF
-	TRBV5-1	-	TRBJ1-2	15	TGCGCCAGCACCCCAGGGTTGAGGGCTAACTATGGCTACACCTTC	CASTPGLRANYGYTF
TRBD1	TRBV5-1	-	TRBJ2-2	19	TGCGCCAGCAGCTTGGCGTTCTCACCGGACAGGGTGCAAACCGGGGAGCTGTTTTTT	CASSLAFSPDRVQTGELFF
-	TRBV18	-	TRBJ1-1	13	TGTGCCAGCTCAAATGGCCTTGAGGGTGAAGCTTTCTTT	CASSNGLEGEAFF
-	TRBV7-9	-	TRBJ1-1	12	TGTGCCAGCAGCTTAGAGTGGGTGAACGCTTTCTTT	CASSLEWVNAFF
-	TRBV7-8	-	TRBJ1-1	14	TGTGCCAGCAGCTTAGCGGGCAGGGGAACTGAAGCTTTCTTT	CASSLAGRGTEAFF
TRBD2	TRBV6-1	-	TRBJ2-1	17	TGTGCCAGCAGTGGCCTGACTAGCCTCAGCTCCTACAATGAGCAGTTCTTC	CASSGLTSLSSYNEQFF
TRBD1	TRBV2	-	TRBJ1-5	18	TGTGCCAGCAGTGGCGGACCGGGACAGACCGCCTGGGGTCAGCCCCAGCATTTT	CASSGGPGQTAWGQPQHF
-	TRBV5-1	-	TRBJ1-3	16	TGCGCCAGCAGCTTGCCCACCGGTTCCTCTGGAAACACCATATATTTT	CASSLPTGSSGNTIYF
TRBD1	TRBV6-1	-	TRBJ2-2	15	TGTGCCAGCACCCCGGGACAGCCGAACACCGGGGAGCTGTTTTTT	CASTPGQPNTGELFF
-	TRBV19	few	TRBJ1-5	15	TGTGCCAGTAAGTCCCTCGGCGGGAGCAATCAGCCCCAGCATTTT	CASKSLGGSNQPQHF
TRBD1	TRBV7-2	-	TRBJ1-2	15	TGTGCCAGCAGCCCGCGGACAGGGGCCTCCTATGGCTACACCTTC	CASSPRTGASYGYTF
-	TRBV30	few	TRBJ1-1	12	TGTGCCTGGCTGGTATTTGAGACTGAAGCTTTCTTT	CAWLVFETEAFF
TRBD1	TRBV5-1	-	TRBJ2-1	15	TGCGCCAGCAGTTCAGACAGGGGCTCCTACAATGAGCAGTTCTTC	CASSSDRGSYNEQFF
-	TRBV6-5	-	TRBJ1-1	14	TGTGCCAGCAGTTACTCTAATGGGAACACTGAAGCTTTCTTT	CASSYSNGNTEAFF
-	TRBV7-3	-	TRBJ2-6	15	TGTGCCAGCAGCTTAGGAGGGTCTGGGGCCAACGTCCTGACTTTC	CASSLGGSGANVLTF
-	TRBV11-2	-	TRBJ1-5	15	TGTGCCAGCAGCCTATCTTGGGAAGGCAATCAGCCCCAGCATTTT	CASSLSWEGNQPQHF
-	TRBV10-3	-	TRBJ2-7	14	TGTGCCATCTCAACGGGGGGCTCTCTTGGCGAGCAGTACTTC	CAISTGGSLGEQYF
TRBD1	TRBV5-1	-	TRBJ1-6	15	TGCGCCAGCAGCTCTCGGGACAGAGAAAATTCACCCCTCCACTTT	CASSSRDRENSPLHF
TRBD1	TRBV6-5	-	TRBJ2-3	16	TGTGCCAGCAGTTACGATACACCGGGACAGGCTCATACGCAGTATTTT	CASSYDTPGQAHTQYF
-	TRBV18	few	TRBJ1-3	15	TGTGCCAGCTCATCTGACAGCCCCACTGGAAACACCATATATTTT	CASSSDSPTGNTIYF
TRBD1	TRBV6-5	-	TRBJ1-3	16	TGTGCCAGCACTTACTTCGACAGGGGAACTGGAAACACCATATATTTT	CASTYFDRGTGNTIYF
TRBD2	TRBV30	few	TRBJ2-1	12	TGTGCCTGGAGCGGACTAGTAAATGAGCAGTTCTTC	CAWSGLVNEQFF
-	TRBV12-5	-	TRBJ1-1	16	TGTGCTAGTGGTTTGGCTAAGGGAAATCTCTACACTGAAGCTTTCTTT	CASGLAKGNLYTEAFF
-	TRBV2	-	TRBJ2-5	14	TGTGCCAGCAGTGCGTCCCACACGCAAGAGACCCAGTACTTC	CASSASHTQETQYF
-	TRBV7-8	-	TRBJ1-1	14	TGTGCCAGCAGCTTAATAAGGTTGAACACTGAAGCTTTCTTT	CASSLIRLNTEAFF
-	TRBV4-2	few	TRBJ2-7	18	TGTGCCAGCAGCCAAGCCGTTAGGACTGCGGGGTATTCCTACGAGCAGTACTTC	CASSQAVRTAGYSYEQYF
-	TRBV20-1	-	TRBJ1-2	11	TGCAGTGCTAGGGCTGATTATGGCTACACCTTC	CSARADYGYTF
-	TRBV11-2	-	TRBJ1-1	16	TGTGCCAGCAGCTTGGTGCAGGTAAGACGAAAGACCGAAGCTTTCTTT	CASSLVQVRRKTEAFF
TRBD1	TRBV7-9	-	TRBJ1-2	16	TGTGCCAGCAGCTTAGGGGGGGGACAGGGTCTTCTCGGCTACACCTTC	CASSLGGGQGLLGYTF
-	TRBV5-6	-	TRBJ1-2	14	TGTGCCAGCAGCCCCGACAGGCTGAACTATGGCTACACCTTC	CASSPDRLNYGYTF